The 16 T cell receptor beta chains reported below all come from one sample, sequenced in a study of OX40 agonist ivuxolimab in advanced cancers. The repertoire was sequenced with immunoSEQ multiplex PCR; TCRdb's copy has only in-frame clones and lacks some. The table shows tens of thousands of clones, with about four fifths occurring only once. Here the sequenced sample was CD4+ or CD8+ T cells sorted from blood, taken in a trial of the OX40 agonist ivuxolimab. The receptors come from an adult with an advanced solid tumor such as melanoma, head and neck, liver or kidney cancer.

The chain has TRBV27 and TRBJ2-2; D not resolved. CDR1 MNHEY and CDR2 SMNVEV come from the germline V gene (reference sequence). CDR3 length equals 14 residues. Trimming pared 3 bases from V and 5 bases from J, leaving 10 bases between. This CDR3 is CASSFTILTGELFF. In DNA form, the CDR3 reads TGTGCCAGCAGTTTCACGATCCTTACCGGGGAGCTGTTTTTT.

The CDR3 loop reads CASSFRGTANTEAFF. The CDR3 nucleotides are TGTGCCAGCAGCTTTAGAGGGACAGCGAACACTGAAGCTTTCTTT. This sequence joins TRBV5-6 and TRBJ1-1; TRBD1 agrees at 7 bases. Germline V lookup: CDR1 SGHDT, CDR2 YYEEEE. The CDR3 is 15 amino acids. Unmatched junction bases numbered 5, after V lost 2 bases and J lost 1 base.

This clone is medium-sized in the sample. This chain uses TRBV6-1 with TRBJ2-1, with D perhaps TRBD2 (5 bases). Germline V gives CDR1 MNHNS, CDR2 SASEGT. Trimming removed 3 bases from V and 6 bases from J, with 15 bases in between. The CDR3 runs 15 residues. The chain's CDR3 is CASSEWVDLANEQFF. The CDR3 DNA is TGTGCCAGCAGTGAGTGGGTTGACCTAGCCAATGAGCAGTTCTTC.

The rearrangement joins TRBV6-6 to TRBJ2-1; D remains unclear. The germline CDR1 and CDR2 sequences are MNHNY and SVGAGI (reference sequence). V lost 4 bases to trimming and J lost 9 bases, with 4 bases between them. There are 10 residues in the CDR3. The CDR3 region is CASSFLEQFF. The CDR3 DNA reads TGTGCCAGCAGTTTCCTTGAGCAGTTCTTC.

This clone appeared a single time. J is TRBJ2-7 and V is TRBV5-4, with D tentatively TRBD2 (6 bases). V was shortened by 5 bases and J by 5 bases, with 17 bases between the two germline ends. Germline-derived CDR1 and CDR2 are SGHNT and YYREEE (reference sequence). CDR3 length equals 14 residues. CDR3 in DNA: TGTGCCAGCAGTGAACTCACCGGGGAGGACGAGCAGTACTTC. Translating it yields CASSELTGEDEQYF. Together with reference TRBV5-4 and TRBJ2-7, the CDR3 gives the full variable domain: ETGVTQSPTHLIKTRGQQVTLRCSSQSGHNTVSWYQQALGQGPQFIFQYYREEENGRGNFPPRFSGLQFPNYSSELNVNALELDDSALYLCASSELTGEDEQYFGPGTRLTVT.

Only a few counts were recorded for this clone. V usage is TRBV18 and J usage is TRBJ2-1, with 7 nucleotides matching TRBD1. Trimming cost V 5 bases and J 8 bases; bases outside gene matches: 9. The CDR3 loop spans 14 amino acids. CDR1 is KGHSH and CDR2 is LQKENI in the germline V gene. The CDR3 loop is CASSTTGTRDEQFF. The CDR3, as DNA: TGTGCCAGCTCAACGACAGGGACCCGAGATGAGCAGTTCTTC.

This clone was picked up a small number of times. The chain is built from TRBV28 and TRBJ1-3; possible D gene TRBD1, 5 bases. Trimming shortened V by 6 bases and J by 4 bases, and 13 bases separated the two germline ends. Germline CDR1 MDHEN, CDR2 SYDVKM. The CDR3 has 14 amino acids. The CDR3 DNA follows: TGTGCCAGCAGGGGGGGACTTACGGGAAACACCATATATTTT. Protein sequence: CASRGGLTGNTIYF.

The V call is TRBV28, the J call TRBJ1-5, with D maybe TRBD1 (5 bases). CDR3 length: 14 amino acids. Trimming removed 2 bases from V and 4 bases from J, with 9 bases in between. Per germline, CDR1 MDHEN and CDR2 SYDVKM. DNA of the CDR3: TGTGCCAGCAGTTTAGTCGGGGGGAATCAGCCCCAGCATTTT. This encodes CASSLVGGNQPQHF. The whole variable domain, remainder taken from reference TRBV28 and TRBJ1-5, is DVKVTQSSRYLVKRTGEKVFLECVQDMDHENMFWYRQDPGLGLRLIYFSYDVKMKEKGDIPEGYSVSREKKERFSLILESASTNQTSMYLCASSLVGGNQPQHFGDGTRLSIL.

The rearrangement links TRBV10-2 to TRBJ2-1; 7 bases match TRBD2. Per germline, CDR1 WSHSY and CDR2 SAAADI. The CDR3 sequence is 14 residues long. Unmatched junction bases numbered 0, after V lost 4 bases and J lost 0 bases. The CDR3 bases are TGCGCCAGCAGTGTAGCGGGCTCCTACAATGAGCAGTTCTTC. This codes for CASSVAGSYNEQFF.

This chain uses TRBV15 with TRBJ2-7; the D is unclear. V lost 0 bases to trimming and J lost 3 bases, with 12 bases between them. In germline, CDR1 is LNHNV, CDR2 YYDKDF (reference sequence). The CDR3 has 15 amino acids. The CDR3 coding sequence is TGTGCCACCAGCAGAGATAAGAACTTCTTCTACGAGCAGTACTTC. This translates into CATSRDKNFFYEQYF.

The chain links TRBV25-1 to TRBJ2-7, with D perhaps matching TRBD1 or TRBD2 (5 bases each). Germline CDR1 and CDR2: MGHDK and SYGVNS. The germline V and J ends were trimmed by 9 bases and 7 bases, with 13 bases remaining between them. The CDR3 consists of 11 residues. CDR3 sequence reads: CASTRGAEQYF. CDR3 DNA: TGTGCCAGTACGAGAGGGGCAGAGCAGTACTTC.

The chain carries TRBV4-1 and TRBJ1-1; no clear D. The CDR3 covers 15 residues. V was cut by 0 bases and J by 4 bases, with 12 bases left in between. From germline, CDR1 is MGHRA and CDR2 YSYEKL. The CDR3 coding sequence is TGCGCCAGCAGCCAAGAGGCGGCCCCGGCCACTGAAGCTTTCTTT. The encoded protein is CASSQEAAPATEAFF.

This chain links TRBV5-1 with TRBJ2-2, with D perhaps TRBD2 (7 bases). The CDR3 sequence is 17 residues long. Trimming shortened V by 4 bases and J by 1 base, and 17 bases separated the two germline ends. Per germline, CDR1 SGHRS and CDR2 YFSETQ. The CDR3 reads CASSRTRGGENTGELFF. CDR3 nucleotide sequence: TGCGCCAGCAGCCGGACCCGCGGGGGCGAGAACACCGGGGAGCTGTTTTTT.

A note on this clone: The same CDR3 arises from other DNA sequences in this sample as well. The gene calls are TRBV20-1 and TRBJ2-7; D is ambiguous. CDR1 and CDR2 from the germline V gene are DFQATT and SNEGSKA (reference sequence). The CDR3 totals 11 residues. In DNA, the CDR3 is TGCAGCGCTGCGTCTTTGGACGAGCAGTACTTC. The encoded protein is CSAASLDEQYF.

The rearrangement links TRBV19 to TRBJ1-1; D is possibly TRBD1 (6 bases). The CDR3 loop spans 12 amino acids. Trimming cost V 6 bases and J 10 bases, with 15 bases left between them. Per the germline V gene, CDR1 is LNHDA and CDR2 is SQIVND (reference sequence). DNA for the CDR3: TGTGCCAGTAGAGGCCCGGGACAAACAGCTTTCTTT. Amino acid sequence: CASRGPGQTAFF.

This clone has a handful of counts. The rearrangement joins TRBV5-1 to TRBJ1-2; 8 bases agree with TRBD1. Germline CDR1 is SGHRS and CDR2 is YFSETQ. J was trimmed by 7 bases and V by 4 bases; bases with no gene match: 6. The CDR3 totals 13 residues. The CDR3 here is CASSVDREGGYTF. Written as DNA, the CDR3 is TGCGCCAGCAGCGTGGACAGGGAAGGTGGCTACACCTTC. The whole variable domain, remainder taken from reference TRBV5-1 and TRBJ1-2, is KAGVTQTPRYLIKTRGQQVTLSCSPISGHRSVSWYQQTPGQGLQFLFEYFSETQRNKGNFPGRFSGRQFSNSRSEMNVSTLELGDSALYLCASSVDREGGYTFGSGTRLTVV.